The present TCR beta chain was sequenced within a study of T cell clusters in autoimmune cytopenias. Details on this clonotype: The antigen is unknown.

Each sample's input was 250 ng genomic DNA, 30,000 to 45,000 genome equivalents. The germline V gene encodes CDR1 SQVTM and CDR2 ANQGSEA. CDR3 length: 16 residues. TRB was amplified by touch-down multiplex PCR, primer pools A and B combined. Using the multiplex PCR reads, TCRdb records one entry per CDR3 protein without DNA. Recorded for this sample: over 3,000 distinct CDR3 sequences. Findings and limits, study-wide: Clustering suggested that physiological T cell clusters were missing in primary autoimmune cytopenia patients. TRB repertoire shifts in secondary cytopenia and chronic lymphocytic leukemia mostly reflected lymphoma, not autoimmunity.

The clonotype comes from a human donor with an autoimmune cytopenia or autoimmune hepatitis (not recorded which). Sequenced input: peripheral blood. This chain joins TRBV29-1 and TRBJ2-1; TCRdb designates TRBD2, a call that cannot be tested without DNA. The CDR3 here is CSVDYEGRHGYNEQFF.